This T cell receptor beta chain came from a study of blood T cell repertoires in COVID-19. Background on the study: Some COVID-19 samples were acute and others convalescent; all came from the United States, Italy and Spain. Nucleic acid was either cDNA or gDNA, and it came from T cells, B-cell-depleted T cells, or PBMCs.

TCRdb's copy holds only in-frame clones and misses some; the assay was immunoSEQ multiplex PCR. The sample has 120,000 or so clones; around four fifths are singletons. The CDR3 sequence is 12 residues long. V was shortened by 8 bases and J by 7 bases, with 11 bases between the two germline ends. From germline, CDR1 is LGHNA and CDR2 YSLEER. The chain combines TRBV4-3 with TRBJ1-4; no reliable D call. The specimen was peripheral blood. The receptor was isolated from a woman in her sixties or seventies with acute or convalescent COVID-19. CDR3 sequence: CASGEVGEKLFF. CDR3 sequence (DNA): TGCGCCAGCGGTGAGGTCGGTGAAAAACTGTTTTTT.